This TCR beta chain was recovered during a study of response to subunit inactivated influenza vaccine. A remark on this clonotype: The antigen is not known.

TCRdb fed the RT-PCR reads into MiXCR, producing one record per CDR3 protein. The sample includes hundreds of thousands of distinct CDR3 sequences, around 16% of them seen just once. Findings of the study overall: The authors proposed limited new T cell recruitment per seasonal influenza vaccination.

Deletions cut 5 bases from V and 0 bases from J, with 20 bases between. Germline V gives CDR1 SGHTA, CDR2 FQGTGA. The CDR3 extends over 18 amino acids. This receptor was identified in a man aged 50 or older who received an inactivated influenza vaccine. The chain couples TRBV7-3 to TRBJ2-1; D might be TRBD2 (6 bases). Sample: PBMCs from blood, taken 12 days after vaccination. CDR3 in DNA: TGTGCCAGCAGCCAATATAGCGGTGGCCTTAGCTCCTACAATGAGCAGTTCTTC. Its protein is CASSQYSGGLSSYNEQFF.